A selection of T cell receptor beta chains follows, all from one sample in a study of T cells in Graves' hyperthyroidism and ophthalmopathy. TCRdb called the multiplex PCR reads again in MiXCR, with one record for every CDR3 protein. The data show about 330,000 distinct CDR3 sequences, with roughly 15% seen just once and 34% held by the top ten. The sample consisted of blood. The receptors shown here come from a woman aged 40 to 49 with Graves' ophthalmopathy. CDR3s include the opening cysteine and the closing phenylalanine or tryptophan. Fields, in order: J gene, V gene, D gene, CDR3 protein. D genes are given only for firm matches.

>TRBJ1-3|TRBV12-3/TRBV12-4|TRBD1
CASSSYRGGGNTIYF
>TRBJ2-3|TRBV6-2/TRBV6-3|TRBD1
CASRGLGQADTQYF
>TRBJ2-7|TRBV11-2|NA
CASSLRRDYEQYF
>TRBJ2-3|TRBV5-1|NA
CASSSGTLTDTQYF
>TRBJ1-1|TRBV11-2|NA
CASSSFRGSQQKNTEAFF
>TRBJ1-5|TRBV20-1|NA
CSARTVNPQPQHF
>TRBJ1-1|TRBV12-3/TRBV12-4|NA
CASSVDKNTEAFF
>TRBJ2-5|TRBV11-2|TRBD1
CASSSQRGQGYF
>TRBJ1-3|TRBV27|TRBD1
CASSPATGGSGNTIYF
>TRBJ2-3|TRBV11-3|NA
CASKILSGKGGSTDTQYF
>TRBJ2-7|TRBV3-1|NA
CASSPRRGYYEQYF
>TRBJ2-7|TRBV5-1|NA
CASSGDRRSEQYF
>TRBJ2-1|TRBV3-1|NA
CASSQSGTSYNEQFF
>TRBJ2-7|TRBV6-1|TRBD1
CASSEISGQGTHEQYF
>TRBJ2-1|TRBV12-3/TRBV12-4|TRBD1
CASSSTPPGQGAYNEQFF
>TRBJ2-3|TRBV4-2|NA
CASSQEAHLTQYF
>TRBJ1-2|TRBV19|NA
CASSPRTANYGYTF
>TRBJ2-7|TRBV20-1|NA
CSAREQGRTQYF
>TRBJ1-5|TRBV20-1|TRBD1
CSARTGFQPQHF
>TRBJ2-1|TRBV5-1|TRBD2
CASSFGLAGVYNEQFF
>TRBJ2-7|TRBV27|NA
CASSFRESYEQYF
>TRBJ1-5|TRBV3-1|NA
CASSHREGPQHF
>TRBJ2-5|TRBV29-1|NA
CSVVGPRVGVIQETQYF
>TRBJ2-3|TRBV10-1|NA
CASSESSVSTDTQYF
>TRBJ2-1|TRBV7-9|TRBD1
CASSSTGGSGNEQFF
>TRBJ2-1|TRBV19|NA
CASRTGPGRLNEQFF
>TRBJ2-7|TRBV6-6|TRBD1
CASSYSRGTPHEQYF
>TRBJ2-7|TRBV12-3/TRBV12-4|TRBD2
CASGEGVPREQYF
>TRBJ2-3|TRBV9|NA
CASSLGPTDTQYF
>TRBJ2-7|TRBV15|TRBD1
CATSRVLGRGTGIDEQYF
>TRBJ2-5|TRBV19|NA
CASSPSGGDLQTQYF
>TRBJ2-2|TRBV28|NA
CASILGPAGELFF
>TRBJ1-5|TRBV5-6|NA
CASSRSPLVQPQHF
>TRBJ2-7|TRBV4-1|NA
CASSQDMFDEQYF
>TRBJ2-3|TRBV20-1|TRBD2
CSASGGDTQYF
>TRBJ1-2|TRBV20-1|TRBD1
CSAETGAYGYTF
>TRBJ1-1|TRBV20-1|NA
CSAAKGAGTLGTEAFF
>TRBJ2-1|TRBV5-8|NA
CASSWGTFPSSYNEQFF
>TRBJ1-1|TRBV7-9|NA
CASSLLEGPTVEAFF
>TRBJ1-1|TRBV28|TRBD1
CASSLLTGLVNTEAFF
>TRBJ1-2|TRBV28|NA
CASSAHRYGYTF
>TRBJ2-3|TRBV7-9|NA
CASSLAGIYTQYF
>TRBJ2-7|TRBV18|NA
CASSADRNSYEQYF
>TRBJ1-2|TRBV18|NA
CASSPPYPADYGYTF
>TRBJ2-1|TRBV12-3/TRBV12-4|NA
CASRRDLLLSRAYNEQFF